This T cell receptor (beta chain) was recovered during a study of shared clonotypes between healthy human individuals. At the level of the study: Three plates each covered CD4 naive and memory; CD8 naive two, CD8 memory one.

This CDR3 has 12 amino acids. The V end was cut by 4 bases, the J end by 5 bases, with 12 bases between. Per germline, CDR1 GTSNPN and CDR2 SVGIG (reference sequence). Measured with immunoSEQ multiplex PCR; TCRdb has only the in-frame clones, and not every one. This sample carries some 2 million clones, about 95% of them seen once, and the ten largest clones take 0.85% to 1.3%. CD8 cells classed as naive were CD45RO-negative and positively selected for CCR7, excluding terminally differentiated effector memory CD45RA+ cells. Caucasian adults residing in Nashville, Tennessee made up all the donors. Turning to this clone: As yet, its antigen is unknown.

Study observations and caveats: Rarefaction revealed incomplete sorted-subset sequencing despite large depth. Naive CD4 clonotype sharing across several donors was approximately 5.2%.

V is TRBV30 and J is TRBJ2-7, with D perhaps TRBD1 (5 bases). Sequenced input: naive CD8+ T cells sorted from blood. The receptor's source is a man younger than 35 in good health. The CDR3 region has the DNA TGTGCCTGGATGCAGGGTAGCCACGAGCAGTACTTC. Translated: CAWMQGSHEQYF. Supplemented by reference TRBV30 and TRBJ2-7, the full variable domain reads SQTIHQWPATLVQPVGSPLSLECTVEGTSNPNLYWYRQAAGRGLQLLFYSVGIGQISSEVPQNLSASRPQDRQFILSSKKLLLSDSGFYLCAWMQGSHEQYFGPGTRLTVT.